The entry that follows covers one T cell receptor beta chain sequence. This entry is derived from a study of blood T cell repertoires in COVID-19. Study summary: Sites in the United States, Italy and Spain provided acute and convalescent COVID-19 samples. PBMCs, B-cell-depleted T cells, or T cells provided the cDNA or gDNA that made up the material.

Under the authors' procedure: Amplified reference gene primers provided the basis for estimating nucleated cell counts. TCRdb keeps only in-frame clones here, not all; method: immunoSEQ multiplex PCR. For V, J and clone size, that table is used; D and trimming come from the DNA. The sample has more than 85,000 clones; roughly 83% are singletons. This CDR3 comprises 13 residues. V lost 7 bases, J lost 8 bases, and 7 bases stayed unmatched. Germline CDR1 is SNHLY and CDR2 is FYNNEI. Sequencing used peripheral blood. The TCR was taken from a woman aged 55-70 years with acute or convalescent COVID-19. This chain links TRBV2 with TRBJ2-1, with 8 bases matching TRBD2. The chain's CDR3 is CASTNGGGHEQFF. The CDR3 DNA reads TGTGCCAGCACCAACGGGGGGGGCCATGAGCAGTTCTTC.